These 5 T cell receptor beta chains share one sample of origin, sequenced in a study of T cell responses to AZD1222 COVID-19 vaccine (dated by TCRdb to the early 2020s). Library generation was performed with the immunoSEQ multiplex PCR assay. The source is immuneACCESS, and TCRdb retained only in-frame sequences with V and J called. Part of the clones is not carried over; for the studies checked, unresolved V genes explain less than half of this, and the remainder is unexplained. The sample has about 99,000 clones on record, approximately 88% of them singletons. The ten largest account for about 8.7% of the sample. Read against the paper, the sample's time point label means: baseline before first vaccination. The sequenced sample was peripheral blood, obtained on day 0 of AZD1222 vaccination. The origin of the receptors is an adult in good health.

The chain carries TRBV15 and TRBJ2-7; possibly TRBD1 for D (7 bases). The CDR3 runs to 16 residues. The V gene lost 2 bases and the J gene lost 2 bases, with 16 bases spanning the gap. The germline V gene has CDR1 LNHNV and CDR2 YYDKDF (reference sequence). CDR3 DNA sequence: TGTGCCACCAGCAGAACACAGGGGAGGCATCCCTACGAGCAGTACTTC. This gives the protein CATSRTQGRHPYEQYF.

The V and J genes are TRBV28 and TRBJ2-1, with a possible D match to TRBD2 (6 bases). V was pared by 6 bases and J by 0 bases, with 24 bases between. Germline CDR1 and CDR2: MDHEN and SYDVKM. CDR3 length: 19 amino acids. CDR3 in DNA: TGTGCCAGCAGGAAAGGGACGGGGGACTCCTGGAGCTCCTACAATGAGCAGTTCTTC. Amino acid sequence: CASRKGTGDSWSSYNEQFF.

This rearrangement joins TRBV6-5 to TRBJ1-6; 8 nucleotides line up with TRBD1. V shed 5 bases, J shed 9 bases, and the junction held 6 bases outside the gene matches. Germline lookup yields CDR1 MNHEY and CDR2 SVGAGI. The CDR3 runs 14 residues. CDR3 in amino acids: CASSRTGLASPLHF. CDR3 sequence (DNA): TGTGCCAGCAGTCGGACAGGGTTGGCTTCACCCCTCCACTTT.

This chain connects TRBV7-9 to TRBJ1-1, with no clear D. Trimming stripped 3 bases from V and 6 bases from J, with 14 bases between. The CDR3 is 14 amino acids. Germline CDR1 and CDR2: SEHNR and FQNEAQ (reference sequence). The CDR3 DNA follows: TGTGCCAGCAGCTTTTTGTCGAGTGCGGCTGAAGCTTTCTTT. Its translation is CASSFLSSAAEAFF.

J is TRBJ1-2 and V is TRBV7-9; D possibly corresponds to TRBD1 (6 bases). Germline V gene sequence: CDR1 SEHNR, CDR2 FQNEAQ (reference sequence). The CDR3 runs to 14 residues. The V gene lost 8 bases and the J gene lost 6 bases, with 19 bases spanning the gap. The CDR3 spells CASRPRTAYNGYTF. In DNA form, the CDR3 reads TGTGCCAGCCGGCCCCGGACAGCTTATAATGGCTACACCTTC.